This TCR beta chain is from a study of shared clonotypes between healthy human individuals. In the study overall: Researchers assigned three CD4 naive, three CD4 memory, two CD8 naive and one CD8 memory plate to each donor. Findings and caveats of the study: Sequencing depth was expected to influence donor clonotype sharing. At large depth, rarefaction still showed sorted-subset sequencing to be incomplete.

The method was immunoSEQ multiplex PCR; TCRdb's version includes in-frame clones alone and lacks a portion of them. The table lists roughly 1.5 million clones, 95% to 99% of them singletons, with roughly 0.45% in the top ten. CDR1 is SGHRS, CDR2 YFSETQ, per germline. Trimming at V came to 0 bases and at J to 5 bases, leaving 2 bases not matched to a gene. This CDR3 spans 14 amino acids. Of note for this clone: Its specificity is not known. This sample also contains other DNA sequences that code for the same CDR3.

Within Nashville, Tennessee resided all donors, each a Caucasian adult. The sample was naive CD4+ T cells sorted from blood. As for subset: CD45RA+ positively selected. V usage is TRBV5-1 and J usage is TRBJ1-1, with TRBD1 identical over 9 bases. This TCR came from a man in his thirties or forties in good health. The CDR3 nucleotides are TGCGCCAGCAGCTTGGTGGGACAGGGTACTGAAGCTTTCTTT. It yields the protein CASSLVGQGTEAFF.